Sequencing of this T cell receptor beta chain was carried out in a study of T-cell memory formation after mild COVID-19. Study-wide results and limits: There was a balanced CD4/CD8 profile in clones contracting day 15 to 85, and later expanders leaned CD4+.

Of note for this clonotype: Its antigen is still unknown.

Using its own MiXCR run on the 5' RACE reads, TCRdb lists one record per CDR3 protein. The sample includes more than 350,000 distinct CDR3 sequences, around 21% of them seen just once. Per the germline V gene, CDR1 is SGDLS and CDR2 is YYNGEE. V dropped 5 bases and J dropped 3 bases, with 14 bases sitting between them. This CDR3 contains 15 residues. The specimen sequenced was PBMCs or a T cell subset sorted from them (not recorded which). The receptor was derived from an adult woman who had mild COVID-19 (a few samples of this study predate the infection). Cell type and time point are not known. The J gene is TRBJ1-4, the V gene TRBV9; perhaps TRBD1 as D (6 bases). The chain's CDR3 is CASSEQGRANEKLFF. CDR3 nucleotide sequence: TGTGCCAGCAGTGAACAGGGCAGGGCTAATGAAAAACTGTTTTTT.